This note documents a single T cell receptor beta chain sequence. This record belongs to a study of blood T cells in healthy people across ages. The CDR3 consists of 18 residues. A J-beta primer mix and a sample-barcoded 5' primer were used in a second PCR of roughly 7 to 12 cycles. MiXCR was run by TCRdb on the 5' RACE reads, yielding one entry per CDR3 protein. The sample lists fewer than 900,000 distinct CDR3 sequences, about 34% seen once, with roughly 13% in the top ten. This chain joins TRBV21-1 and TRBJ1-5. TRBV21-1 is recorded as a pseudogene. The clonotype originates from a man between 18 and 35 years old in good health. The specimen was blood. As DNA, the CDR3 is TGTGCCAGCAGCCACTCTCGACGGGAGGGCGGCAGCAATCAGCCCCAGCATTTT. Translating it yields CASSHSRREGGSNQPQHF.